Listed below are T cell receptor beta chains from one sample, sequenced in a study of CD8+ T cells in alopecia areata. Sequenced by immunoSEQ multiplex PCR; TCRdb stores in-frame clones only, minus some. The sample has over 100,000 clones, more than 40% seen once. Sample: CD8+ T cells sorted from blood, taken at week 0. These receptors were obtained from a human donor with alopecia areata. Each CDR3 is given with its conserved first and last residue. Each record gives: V gene, clone size, J gene, D gene, CDR3 DNA, CDR3 protein. The D gene is left open where the match is weak. A row's size may be missing; if present it is once, few, many or a size class.

TRBV2,.,TRBJ2-2,.,TGTGCCAGCAGTTGGACAGAGAACACCGGGGAGCTGTTTTTT,CASSWTENTGELFF
TRBV29-1,.,TRBJ2-7,.,TGCAGCGCCACCCAGGGACCCTACGAGCAGTACTTC,CSATQGPYEQYF
TRBV13,few,TRBJ2-7,TRBD2,TGTGCCAGCAGCTTCTCTAGCGGGGCCTACGAGCAGTACTTC,CASSFSSGAYEQYF
TRBV11-2,.,TRBJ2-3,TRBD2,TGTGCCAGCAGCATCCTAGCGGGGGGATCGGCAGATACGCAGTATTTT,CASSILAGGSADTQYF
TRBV30,.,TRBJ2-7,.,TGTGCCTGGACGGACAGTTCCTACGAGCAGTACTTC,CAWTDSSYEQYF
TRBV10-3,.,TRBJ2-7,TRBD1,TGTGCCATCAGTAAACCGGGACAGGGATCCTACGAGCAGTACTTC,CAISKPGQGSYEQYF
TRBV5-6,.,TRBJ2-5,.,TGTGCCAGCAGCCCTACAGGGAGCGGCCAAGAGACCCAGTACTTC,CASSPTGSGQETQYF
TRBV6-1,many,TRBJ2-7,TRBD2,TGTGCCAGCAGTGAAGCTAGCGGGGGGGCCTACGAGCAGTACTTC,CASSEASGGAYEQYF
TRBV13,few,TRBJ2-5,TRBD2,TGTGCCAGCAGCTTCAGCGGGGGAGGGCAAGAGACCCAGTACTTC,CASSFSGGGQETQYF
TRBV10-3,.,TRBJ2-7,.,TGTGCCATCAGTGCCCTTCCGGGGCAGAGCTCCTACGAGCAGTACTTC,CAISALPGQSSYEQYF
TRBV9,.,TRBJ2-1,.,TGTGCCAGCAGCGTATACCCTGAAGGCATCAATGAGCAGTTCTTC,CASSVYPEGINEQFF
TRBV29-1,few,TRBJ2-5,.,TGCAGCGTTGAAGATCAATTCAGGGAGGAGACCCAGTACTTC,CSVEDQFREETQYF
TRBV19,few,TRBJ1-4,.,TGTGCCAGTAACGGAGGCCCCGGAGGGGATGAAAAACTGTTTTTT,CASNGGPGGDEKLFF
TRBV23-1,.,TRBJ2-7,.,TGTGCCAGCAGCTTAGCTGCACCCTACGAGCAGTACTTC,CASSLAAPYEQYF
TRBV29-1,few,TRBJ1-1,.,TGCAGCGTTGAAGATAGTCAGGGCACTGAAGCTTTCTTT,CSVEDSQGTEAFF
TRBV29-1,.,TRBJ2-2,.,TGCAGCGTTGACACGCAGAACCAGAACACCGGGGAGCTGTTTTTT,CSVDTQNQNTGELFF
TRBV10-3,.,TRBJ2-1,.,TGTGCCATCAGCCTCCCGGAGGCCGCCGGTTGGGAGCAGTTCTTC,CAISLPEAAGWEQFF
TRBV4-2,.,TRBJ1-1,.,TGTGCCAGCAGCCAAGCGGGGGGGGGCACTGAAGCTTTCTTT,CASSQAGGGTEAFF
TRBV4-2,few,TRBJ2-5,TRBD2,TGTGCCAGCAGTCGACTAGCGGGGCGAGAGACCCAGTACTTC,CASSRLAGRETQYF
TRBV11-2,.,TRBJ2-1,.,TGTGCCAGCAGCTTAGGGGAGTACAATGAGCAGTTCTTC,CASSLGEYNEQFF
TRBV5-6,.,TRBJ1-1,TRBD1,TGTGCCAGCAGCTTGTCGTACAGGGGAGATACTGAAGCTTTCTTT,CASSLSYRGDTEAFF
TRBV6-6,.,TRBJ1-6,.,TGTGCCAGCAACCCGTACTCGCTGGGAGGTTCACCCCTCCACTTT,CASNPYSLGGSPLHF
TRBV2,.,TRBJ2-7,.,TGTGCCAGCAGTGATATTAGCCAAGTCCCCGAGCAGTACTTC,CASSDISQVPEQYF
TRBV5-1,.,TRBJ1-1,TRBD1,TGCGCCAGCAGTGACAGGGTCCTATCTATGAACACTGAAGCTTTCTTT,CASSDRVLSMNTEAFF
TRBV27,.,TRBJ2-7,TRBD1,TGTGCCAGCAGTCTGGACAGGGATCGGAGCGAGCAGTACTTC,CASSLDRDRSEQYF
TRBV4-2,.,TRBJ1-1,.,TGTGCCAGCAGCTCGATGGGGAACACTGAAGCTTTCTTT,CASSSMGNTEAFF
TRBV2,many,TRBJ1-1,.,TGTGCCAGCAGTGAAGTGGGCTGGGCTTTCTTT,CASSEVGWAFF
TRBV27,.,TRBJ2-2,.,TGTGCCAGCAGTTGGGGACAAAACACCGGGGAGCTGTTTTTT,CASSWGQNTGELFF
TRBV29-1,.,TRBJ2-7,.,TGCAGCGTTGAGCGGACAGGGACTACCTACGAGCAGTACTTC,CSVERTGTTYEQYF
TRBV10-3,few,TRBJ2-7,.,TGTGCCATCAGTGAGGGGGCAGGGTATGCCTACGAGCAGTACTTC,CAISEGAGYAYEQYF
TRBV4-1,.,TRBJ1-1,.,TGCGCCAGCAGCCAAGTCCAGGGAGAAACTGAAGCTTTCTTT,CASSQVQGETEAFF
TRBV15,once,TRBJ2-5,.,TGTGCCACCTCTGGGGGGGCCAACCAAGAGACCCAGTACTTC,CATSGGANQETQYF
TRBV23-1,many,TRBJ1-1,TRBD1,TGCGCCAGCAGTCAATCGAAGAGGGGGCGGGCTTTCTTT,CASSQSKRGRAFF
TRBV4-3,.,TRBJ1-2,.,TGCGCCAGCAGCCAAGATCAGGGACGGTTTTATGGCTACACCTTC,CASSQDQGRFYGYTF
TRBV30,.,TRBJ2-7,.,TGTGCCTGGAGTTCAGGGAGCTCCTACGAGCAGTACTTC,CAWSSGSSYEQYF
TRBV9,few,TRBJ1-2,.,TGTGCCAGCAGCCTTTGGGGTTCCGGGGATAACTATGGCTACACCTTC,CASSLWGSGDNYGYTF
TRBV30,.,TRBJ1-1,.,TGTGCCTGGAGGAGGGGGTTGAACACTGAAGCTTTCTTT,CAWRRGLNTEAFF
TRBV27,few,TRBJ1-5,TRBD1,TGTGCCAGCAGTTCGACAGGGTCGGATCAGCCCCAGCATTTT,CASSSTGSDQPQHF
TRBV30,.,TRBJ1-5,.,TGTGCCTGGAGCCCTGGGACGGCTAATCAGCCCCAGCATTTT,CAWSPGTANQPQHF
TRBV27,many,TRBJ2-1,.,TGTGCCAGCAGTTTAAGGACAGACTACAATGAGCAGTTCTTC,CASSLRTDYNEQFF
TRBV2,few,TRBJ2-2,.,TGTGCCAGCAGGGACCAGGGTAGGGCCGGGGAGCTGTTTTTT,CASRDQGRAGELFF
TRBV29-1,.,TRBJ2-7,TRBD1,TGCAGCGCCGAGGGGACAGATTCCTACGAGCAGTACTTC,CSAEGTDSYEQYF
TRBV6-4,.,TRBJ2-3,TRBD2,TGTGCCAGCTCACGCCCTTGGGGGGGACCTAAAACCACAGATACGCAGTATTTT,CASSRPWGGPKTTDTQYF
TRBV27,.,TRBJ2-4,.,TGTGCCAGCAGCTCCGGCAAGGGACGGATAGCCAAAAACATTCAGTACTTC,CASSSGKGRIAKNIQYF
TRBV9,few,TRBJ1-6,.,TGTGCCAGCAGCGTAGGGGGCTCCTATAATTCACCCCTCCACTTT,CASSVGGSYNSPLHF
TRBV7-6,once,TRBJ1-6,.,TGTGCCAGCAGCTCCGCCGGGCCTATGGATTCACCCCTCCACTTT,CASSSAGPMDSPLHF